Below are 17 T cell receptor beta chains sequenced from a single sample in a study of CD4 T cells in relation to SARS-CoV-2 and coronaviruses. Generated by immunoSEQ multiplex PCR, the TCRdb table keeps only in-frame clones and is missing some. This table has 35,000 to 40,000 clones, around 89% appearing once. Sequencing used memory CD4+ T cells from PBMCs. These receptor sequences come from an adult with COVID-19.

The chain employs TRBV2 and TRBJ2-7; unclear D gene. The CDR3 has 12 amino acids. The V gene lost 2 bases and the J gene lost 2 bases, with 4 bases spanning the gap. The V gene's germline CDR1 is SNHLY and CDR2 FYNNEI. CDR3 region: CASSEQAYEQYF. CDR3 nucleotides: TGTGCCAGCAGTGAACAGGCCTACGAGCAGTACTTC.

The chain couples TRBV29-1 to TRBJ2-1; no definite D call. Germline CDR1 reads SQVTM; CDR2 reads ANQGSEA. V was cut by 2 bases and J by 10 bases, with 15 bases left in between. The CDR3 is 13 amino acids. The CDR3 spells CSVERLGRGEQFF. CDR3 nucleotide sequence: TGCAGCGTTGAAAGGCTTGGAAGAGGAGAGCAGTTCTTC.

This clone appeared once. The chain recombines TRBV5-4 with TRBJ1-6, with 8 bases that match TRBD1. CDR1 and CDR2 from the germline V gene are SGHNT and YYREEE (reference sequence). The CDR3 sequence is 15 residues long. V lost 3 bases to trimming and J lost 5 bases; unmatched junction nucleotides: 4. In DNA, the CDR3 is TGTGCCAGCAGCTCGCGGACAGGGAATAATTCACCCCTCCACTTT. This codes for CASSSRTGNNSPLHF.

The table lists this clone with a few counts. The genes are TRBV3-1 (or the pseudogene TRBV3-2) and TRBJ1-6; D not resolved. CDR3 size: 17 residues. Deletions cut 0 bases from V and 6 bases from J, with 15 bases between. The germline V gene encodes CDR1 LGHDT and CDR2 YNNKEL (reference sequence). This CDR3 is CASSQDLVQTLNSPLHF. The CDR3 nucleotides read TGTGCCAGCAGCCAAGATCTTGTGCAGACTCTTAATTCACCCCTCCACTTT.

This clone was found once. This rearrangement joins TRBV15 to TRBJ2-7; 9 nucleotides agree with TRBD2. There are 14 residues in the CDR3. V was pared by 6 bases and J by 6 bases, with 9 bases of the junction left unmatched. Germline CDR1 LNHNV, CDR2 YYDKDF (reference sequence). CDR3 nucleotide sequence: TGTGCCACCAGGACCGGGACTAGCATTTCCGAGCAGTACTTC. It codes for CATRTGTSISEQYF. The entire variable domain, with the rest obtained from reference TRBV15 and TRBJ2-7, is as follows: DAMVIQNPRYQVTQFGKPVTLSCSQTLNHNVMYWYQQKSSQAPKLLFHYYDKDFNNEADTPDNFQSRRPNTSFCFLDIRSPGLGDTAMYLCATRTGTSISEQYFGPGTRLTVT.

This clone occurred a few times. Its ends do not fully match the called genes, so a read error is possible. The rearrangement uses TRBV5-1 and TRBJ2-5; TRBD1 aligns across 10 bases. The V gene's germline CDR1 is SGHRS and CDR2 YFSETQ. The CDR3 totals 14 residues. The chain's CDR3 is CASSLDRGDETQYF. The CDR3 nucleotides read TGCGCCAGCAGTTTGGACAGGGGGGATGAGACCCAGTACTTC. Combining the CDR3 with reference TRBV5-1 and TRBJ2-5 gives the whole variable domain KAGVTQTPRYLIKTRGQQVTLSCSPISGHRSVSWYQQTPGQGLQFLFEYFSETQRNKGNFPGRFSGRQFSNSRSEMNVSTLELGDSALYLCASSLDRGDETQYFGPGTRLLVL.

The gene calls are TRBV3-1 (or the pseudogene TRBV3-2) and TRBJ1-2; 7 bases line up with TRBD1. The CDR3 is made up of 16 amino acids. The trim removed 2 bases at V and 7 bases at J, leaving 13 bases unmatched. Germline V gene sequence: CDR1 LGHDT, CDR2 YNNKEL (reference sequence). The CDR3 protein is CASSQNRGRSGGGYTF. Written as DNA, the CDR3 is TGTGCCAGCAGCCAAAACAGGGGAAGGTCCGGGGGTGGCTACACCTTC.

This sequence joins TRBV4-2 and TRBJ2-7, with TRBD2 matching 9 bases. The CDR3 has 16 amino acids. Germline lookup yields CDR1 LGHNA and CDR2 YNFKEQ. With V trimmed by 4 bases and J by 1 base, 8 bases remained unmatched. CDR3 residues: CASSRRTSGGSYEQYF. CDR3 DNA: TGTGCCAGCAGCCGACGTACGAGCGGGGGGTCCTACGAGCAGTACTTC.

The genes are TRBV19 and TRBJ2-1, with D perhaps TRBD1 (5 bases). V lost 3 bases and J lost 9, with 18 bases in between. Germline-derived CDR1 and CDR2 are LNHDA and SQIVND (reference sequence). The CDR3 is made up of 15 amino acids. The CDR3 nucleotides are TGTGCCAGTAGTATGACAGATTCTACCCTTGGTGAGCAGTTCTTC. It is translated as CASSMTDSTLGEQFF.

J is TRBJ1-2 and V is TRBV7-2; 11 bases agree with TRBD1. CDR3 size: 16 residues. The germline V gene encodes CDR1 SGHTA and CDR2 FQGNSA. V shed 5 bases, J shed 3 bases, and the junction held 8 bases outside the gene matches. CDR3 nucleotides: TGTGCCAGCAGCCTACGGCGGGACAGGGGGGACTATGGCTACACCTTC. Protein product: CASSLRRDRGDYGYTF.

This clone came up once. The chain uses TRBV19 and TRBJ2-7, with D possibly matching TRBD1 (6 bases). The V gene lost 5 bases and the J gene lost 4 bases, with 12 bases spanning the gap. Germline-derived CDR1 and CDR2 are LNHDA and SQIVND (reference sequence). This CDR3 has 13 amino acids. Here the CDR3 DNA reads TGTGCCAGTAGTGCAGGGGCTGGGTACGAGCAGTACTTC. Protein product: CASSAGAGYEQYF.

This clone was seen just once. The genes are TRBV5-6 and TRBJ2-3; D possibly corresponds to TRBD2 (5 bases). Germline CDR1 SGHDT, CDR2 YYEEEE. V was pared by 1 base and J by 1 base, with 10 bases between. The CDR3 consists of 15 residues. This CDR3 is CASSLSVGGTDTQYF. For the CDR3, the DNA is TGTGCCAGCAGCTTGAGCGTCGGGGGCACAGATACGCAGTATTTT. Complete variable domain (other parts from reference TRBV5-6 and TRBJ2-3): DAGVTQSPTHLIKTRGQQVTLRCSPKSGHDTVSWYQQALGQGPQFIFQYYEEEERQRGNFPDRFSGHQFPNYSSELNVNALLLGDSALYLCASSLSVGGTDTQYFGPGTRLTVL.

This chain uses TRBV27 with TRBJ1-6; 10 bases agree with TRBD1. Germline V lookup: CDR1 MNHEY, CDR2 SMNVEV (reference sequence). The CDR3 is 16 amino acids. V shed 5 bases, J shed 9 bases, and the junction held 10 bases outside the gene matches. The CDR3 protein is CASSPRPGQGPSPLHF. The DNA for the CDR3 is TGTGCCAGCAGTCCACGCCCGGGACAGGGGCCTTCACCCCTCCACTTT.

The chain uses TRBV6-4 and TRBJ1-1; D unclear. The V end lost 4 bases, the J end lost 1 base, and 10 bases lay between the germline ends. The CDR3 is 14 amino acids. CDR1 and CDR2 (germline): MRHNA, SNTAGT. DNA for the CDR3: TGTGCCAGCAGTGTGTCAGCACAGAACACTGAAGCTTTCTTT. Amino acids: CASSVSAQNTEAFF.

This sequence joins TRBV4-1 and TRBJ2-1, with 9 bases lining up with TRBD2. Germline V CDR1 and CDR2: MGHRA, YSYEKL. V shed 4 bases, J shed 4 bases, and the junction held 5 bases outside the gene matches. CDR3 length: 15 residues. The DNA for the CDR3 is TGCGCCAGCAGCCTCGGGACTAGCCGATACAATGAGCAGTTCTTC. As protein: CASSLGTSRYNEQFF.

This clone has just one count. The rearrangement joins TRBV5-4 to TRBJ1-2; D is perhaps TRBD1 (6 bases). Trimming pared 4 bases from V and 0 bases from J, leaving 16 bases between. Germline V lookup: CDR1 SGHNT, CDR2 YYREEE (reference sequence). The CDR3 loop spans 16 amino acids. The CDR3 DNA sequence: TGTGCCAGCAGCCGAGAACAGGGTTCGACTAACTATGGCTACACCTTC. It encodes CASSREQGSTNYGYTF. The full variable domain, its missing parts supplied by reference TRBV5-4 and TRBJ1-2, is ETGVTQSPTHLIKTRGQQVTLRCSSQSGHNTVSWYQQALGQGPQFIFQYYREEENGRGNFPPRFSGLQFPNYSSELNVNALELDDSALYLCASSREQGSTNYGYTFGSGTRLTVV.

In DNA, the CDR3 is TGCGCCAGCAGCTTGGGCAGTGAAAACAATGAGCAGTTCTTC. It is translated as CASSLGSENNEQFF. V gene TRBV5-1 combines with J gene TRBJ2-1; unclear D gene. Per germline, CDR1 SGHRS and CDR2 YFSETQ. CDR3 size: 14 residues. Trimming took 0 bases from V and 5 from J, leaving 9 bases between them.